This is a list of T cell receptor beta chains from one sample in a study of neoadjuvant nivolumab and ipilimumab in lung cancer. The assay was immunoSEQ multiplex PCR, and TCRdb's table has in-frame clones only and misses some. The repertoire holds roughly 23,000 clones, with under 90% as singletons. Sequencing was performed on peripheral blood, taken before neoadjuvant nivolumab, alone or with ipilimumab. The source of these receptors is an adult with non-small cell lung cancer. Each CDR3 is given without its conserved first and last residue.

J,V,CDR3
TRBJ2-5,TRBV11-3,ASSGKAGEYQETQY
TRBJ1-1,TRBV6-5,ASSSRGRNTEAF
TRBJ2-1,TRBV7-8,ASSLDGSDRL
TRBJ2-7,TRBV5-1,ASSLEVAGGPYEQY
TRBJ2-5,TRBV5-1,ASSLVGVGETQY
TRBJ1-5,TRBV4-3,ASSSHAGARDQPQH
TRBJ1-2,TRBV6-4,ASSALGGQSLYGYT
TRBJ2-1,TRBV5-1,ASSFEGRSYNEQF
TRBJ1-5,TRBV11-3,ASSLQFGQPQH
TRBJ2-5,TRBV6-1,ASSVLIASETQY
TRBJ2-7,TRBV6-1,ASRGASLSYEQY
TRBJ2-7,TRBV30,AWSGSARLEQY
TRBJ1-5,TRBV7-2,ASSLGGEHQPQH
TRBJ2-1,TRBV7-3,ASSLLGEGYNEQF
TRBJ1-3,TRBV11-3,ASSLSGLDGNTIY
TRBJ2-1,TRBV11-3,ASSLRRSSYNEQF
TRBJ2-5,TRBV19,ASSGYPRETQY
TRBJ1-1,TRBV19,ASIRGRGLNTEAF
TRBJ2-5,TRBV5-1,ASSLDPSGKETQY
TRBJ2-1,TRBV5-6,ASSPIADNEQF
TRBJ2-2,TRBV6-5,ASSYEGSTAGELF
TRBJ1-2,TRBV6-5,ASSPGAVGYT
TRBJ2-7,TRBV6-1,ASSELQGVGEQY
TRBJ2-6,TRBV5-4,ASSLGSIPSGANVLT
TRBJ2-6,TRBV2,ASSETRAGANVLT
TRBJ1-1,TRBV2,ASSEEQETEAF
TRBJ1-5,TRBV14,ASSLGDQPQH
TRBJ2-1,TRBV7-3,ASSFQSGRIFDEQF
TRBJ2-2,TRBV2,ASSASTGTGELF
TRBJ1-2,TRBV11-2,ASSSGQGGYGYT
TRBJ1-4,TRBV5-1,ASSLETGTNEKLF
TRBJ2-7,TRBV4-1,ASRTVAGAGEQY
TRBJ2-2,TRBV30,AWSPRGRPLSTGELF
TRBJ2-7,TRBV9,ASSPRLANYEQY
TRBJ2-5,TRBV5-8,ASSLNVGGTRQETQY
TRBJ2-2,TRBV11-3,ASTMGTDGELF
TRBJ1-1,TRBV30,AWARDRITEAF
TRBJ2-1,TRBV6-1,ASSEAPTSGAYNEQF
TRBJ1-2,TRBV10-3,AISEAGTGANYGYT
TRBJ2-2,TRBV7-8,ASRGDRGNTGELF
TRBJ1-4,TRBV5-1,ASSLNRGEINEKLF
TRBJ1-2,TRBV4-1,ASSQDVGQGYGYT
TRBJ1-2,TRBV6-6,ASSYRGRGDYGYT
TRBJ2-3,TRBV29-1,SVVPVGTQY
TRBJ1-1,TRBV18,ASSPDSTMNTEAF
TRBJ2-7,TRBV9,ASSEGQGWSYEQY
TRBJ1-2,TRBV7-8,ASRTDLNYGYT